The 28 T cell receptor beta chains given below trace back to one sample, sequenced in a study of CD8 T cells in ankylosing spondylitis. Overall study results and limits: Seemingly characteristic of ankylosing spondylitis blood was a TCR beta motif consisting of about 8 highly homologous variants.

TCRdb re-called the 5' RACE reads with MiXCR, one entry per CDR3 protein. The sample comprises 300,000 to 400,000 distinct CDR3 sequences, more than 20% of which are singletons, and about a sixth rests with the top ten. These receptors are not linked to any known antigen. Sequences were obtained from blood, either unsorted or a sorted T cell fraction (not recorded which). Source of these receptors: a male donor with ankylosing spondylitis.

J is TRBJ2-5 and V is TRBV12-3 or TRBV12-4, with D uncertain. This CDR3 comprises 14 residues. Trimming cost V 3 bases and J 2 bases, with 10 bases left between them. The chain's CDR3 is CASSFGTKQETQYF. The CDR3 region has the DNA TGTGCCAGCAGTTTCGGAACCAAACAAGAGACCCAGTACTTC.

This clonotype turned up a few times. V gene TRBV12-3 or TRBV12-4 combines with J gene TRBJ1-2, with D unresolved. V was clipped by 2 bases and J by 7 bases, with 5 bases between them. CDR3 length equals 11 residues. CDR3 DNA: TGTGCCAGCAGTTTATCTTCTGGCTACACCTTC. Translating it yields CASSLSSGYTF.

In this sample, this clonotype turned up a few times. This sequence joins TRBV20-1 and TRBJ2-5, with TRBD2 matching over 13 bases. There are 15 residues in the CDR3. CDR1 is DFQATT and CDR2 is SNEGSKA in the germline V gene (reference sequence). Trimming took 5 bases from V and 2 from J; bases not matched to a gene: 5. The CDR3 loop reads CSAETSGRWQETQYF. The CDR3 bases are TGCAGTGCTGAGACTAGCGGGAGGTGGCAAGAGACCCAGTACTTC.

The chain links TRBV20-1 to TRBJ1-5; D may be TRBD1 (5 bases). The CDR3 sequence is 14 residues long. Per germline, CDR1 DFQATT and CDR2 SNEGSKA (reference sequence). The germline V and J ends were trimmed by 2 bases and 4 bases, with 12 bases remaining between them. CDR3 coding DNA: TGCAGTGCTAGACCGGGACGGGCAAATCAGCCCCAGCATTTT. Translation: CSARPGRANQPQHF.

The chain carries TRBV7-3 and TRBJ2-3, with D possibly being TRBD2 (6 bases). Trimming left V 2 bases short and J 2 bases short, with 14 bases between. Germline values: CDR1 SGHTA, CDR2 FQGTGA. The CDR3 sequence is 16 residues long. CDR3 protein: CASSLFSGSVTDTQYF. CDR3 nucleotide sequence: TGTGCCAGCAGCTTATTTTCCGGGAGCGTCACAGATACGCAGTATTTT.

In its sample, this clonotype was seen once. The CDR3 sequence: CASSLGSGRSDEQFF. CDR3 sequence (DNA): TGTGCCAGCAGCTTAGGGAGCGGGAGGAGTGATGAGCAGTTCTTC. V is TRBV7-9 and J is TRBJ2-1, with TRBD2 matching 9 bases. The CDR3 sequence is 15 residues long. The trim removed 1 base at V and 8 bases at J, leaving 6 bases unmatched. Germline V gene lookup returns CDR1 SEHNR and CDR2 FQNEAQ (reference sequence).

This clonotype was recorded a few times. This chain links TRBV5-1 with TRBJ2-7; possible D gene TRBD1, 6 bases. V was clipped by 0 bases and J by 4 bases, with 14 bases between them. Per germline, CDR1 SGHRS and CDR2 YFSETQ. This CDR3 region has 15 residues. Written as DNA, the CDR3 is TGCGCCAGCAGCTTGGCCGGGACAATTCGATACGAGCAGTACTTC. Translating it yields CASSLAGTIRYEQYF.

This clonotype turned up a few times. V is TRBV11-1 and J is TRBJ2-1; D is ambiguous. V was clipped by 5 bases and J by 1 base, with 21 bases between them. CDR3 length: 18 residues. Germline V lookup: CDR1 SGHAT, CDR2 FQDESV (reference sequence). The CDR3 bases are TGTGCCAGCAGCCAACTCTTTAGCACTTTAAAGTCCTACAATGAGCAGTTCTTC. The encoded protein is CASSQLFSTLKSYNEQFF.

This clonotype was picked up a small number of times. The chain recombines TRBV5-1 with TRBJ1-2; D gene ambiguous. Germline-derived CDR1 and CDR2 are SGHRS and YFSETQ. The ends were cut back, 0 bases at V and 0 bases at J, with 9 bases in the middle. This CDR3 has 15 residues. CDR3 residues: CASSLAPGTNYGYTF. The DNA for the CDR3 is TGCGCCAGCAGCTTGGCGCCGGGAACTAACTATGGCTACACCTTC.

This clonotype has more than one count but fewer than ten. The V gene is TRBV9, the J gene TRBJ2-1; D unresolved. Trimming took off 4 bases at V and 5 bases at J, with 19 bases between the two ends. Germline loops: CDR1 SGDLS, CDR2 YYNGEE. This CDR3 is 16 amino acids long. The CDR3 coding sequence is TGTGCCAGCAGCAACCGGTCCTCTTTTTCGGACAATGAGCAGTTCTTC. Translating gives CASSNRSSFSDNEQFF.

The chain links TRBV5-1 to TRBJ2-3; 8 positions agree with TRBD2. Germline trimming cut 4 bases from V and 4 bases from J; bases unmatched to any gene: 8. The length of the CDR3 is 15 residues. Germline CDR1 is SGHRS and CDR2 is YFSETQ. The DNA of the CDR3 is TGCGCCAGCAGCCCGACGGCGGGAGGATCAGATACGCAGTATTTT. It specifies CASSPTAGGSDTQYF. Full variable domain (outside the CDR3, taken from reference TRBV5-1 and TRBJ2-3): KAGVTQTPRYLIKTRGQQVTLSCSPISGHRSVSWYQQTPGQGLQFLFEYFSETQRNKGNFPGRFSGRQFSNSRSEMNVSTLELGDSALYLCASSPTAGGSDTQYFGPGTRLTVL.

The sample holds a few counts of this clonotype. The rearrangement links TRBV7-2 to TRBJ2-5; 11 bases are a match to TRBD1. From germline, CDR1 is SGHTA and CDR2 FQGNSA. V trimming: 10 bases; J trimming: 5 bases; junction bases outside the gene matches: 12. The CDR3 contains 15 residues. CDR3 sequence (DNA): TGTGCCAACCTCATAGGGACAGGGGGATTGGAGACCCAGTACTTC. Translated: CANLIGTGGLETQYF.

This clonotype was seen repeatedly, ten times or more. The V and J genes are TRBV5-1 and TRBJ2-2; 8 bases line up with TRBD1. The germline V gene encodes CDR1 SGHRS and CDR2 YFSETQ. J lost 0 bases, V lost 4 bases, and 2 bases had no gene match. This CDR3 has 15 amino acids. The CDR3 reads CASSPGQANTGELFF. For the CDR3, the DNA is TGCGCCAGCAGCCCGGGACAGGCGAACACCGGGGAGCTGTTTTTT.

The V and J genes are TRBV29-1 and TRBJ2-3, with 8 bases fitting TRBD1. From germline, CDR1 is SQVTM and CDR2 ANQGSEA. The CDR3 loop spans 14 amino acids. V dropped 1 base and J dropped 4; count of bases not matched to a gene: 4. The CDR3 is CSVEVTGGADTQYF. The CDR3, as DNA: TGCAGCGTTGAAGTCACAGGGGGAGCAGATACGCAGTATTTT.

This clonotype was observed at least ten times. The chain employs TRBV12-3 or TRBV12-4 and TRBJ1-5; D uncertain. V was clipped by 1 base and J by 7 bases, with 14 bases between them. The CDR3 length is 15 residues. The CDR3 DNA reads as TGTGCCAGCAGTTTAGGCCTGTCATCATGGCAGCCCCAGCATTTT. It codes for CASSLGLSSWQPQHF.

This chain connects TRBV7-9 to TRBJ2-3, with D unclear. With 4 bases removed from V and 2 bases from J, the gap between germline ends came to 16 bases. CDR3 size: 16 residues. The V gene's germline CDR1 is SEHNR and CDR2 FQNEAQ (reference sequence). DNA for the CDR3: TGTGCCAGCAGCTCGACGCGGTCACCGACCACAGATACGCAGTATTTT. Protein: CASSSTRSPTTDTQYF. The entire variable domain, with the rest obtained from reference TRBV7-9 and TRBJ2-3, is as follows: DTGVSQNPRHKITKRGQNVTFRCDPISEHNRLYWYRQTLGQGPEFLTYFQNEAQLEKSRLLSDRFSAERPKGSFSTLEIQRTEQGDSAMYLCASSSTRSPTTDTQYFGPGTRLTVL.

This sequence joins TRBV20-1 and TRBJ2-1; the D gene is possibly TRBD2 (6 bases). Trimming stripped 1 base from V and 2 bases from J, with 9 bases between. The CDR3 sequence is 14 residues long. CDR1 is DFQATT, CDR2 SNEGSKA, per germline (reference sequence). The CDR3 here is CSARVASAYNEQFF. CDR3 sequence (DNA): TGCAGTGCTAGAGTAGCTAGCGCCTACAATGAGCAGTTCTTC.

The DNA for the CDR3 is TGCAGCGTTGAAAGGGGGGGCGGGACCGAGCAGTACTTC. It is translated as CSVERGGGTEQYF. The V call is TRBV29-1, the J call TRBJ2-7; possible D gene TRBD2, 7 bases. The V end was cut by 2 bases, the J end by 6 bases, with 14 bases between. The CDR3 has 13 amino acids. Looked up from germline, CDR1 is SQVTM and CDR2 is ANQGSEA.

The gene calls are TRBV29-1 and TRBJ1-2, with D unclear. Trimming cost V 3 bases and J 0 bases, with 14 bases left between them. Looked up from germline, CDR1 is SQVTM and CDR2 is ANQGSEA. The CDR3 covers 15 residues. The CDR3 sequence is CSVDIEGGANYGYTF. In nucleotides, the CDR3 is TGCAGCGTTGATATTGAGGGAGGCGCTAACTATGGCTACACCTTC. Supplemented by reference TRBV29-1 and TRBJ1-2, the full variable domain reads SAVISQKPSRDICQRGTSLTIQCQVDSQVTMMFWYRQQPGQSLTLIATANQGSEATYESGFVIDKFPISRPNLTFSTLTVSNMSPEDSSIYLCSVDIEGGANYGYTFGSGTRLTVV.

This clonotype was counted between two and nine times. The chain combines TRBV7-2 with TRBJ1-2; perhaps TRBD1 as D (5 bases). The CDR3 loop spans 12 amino acids. The V end was cut by 5 bases, the J end by 4 bases, with 8 bases between. From germline, CDR1 is SGHTA and CDR2 FQGNSA. The CDR3 here is CASSVDSYGYTF. The CDR3, as DNA: TGTGCCAGCAGCGTTGACAGCTATGGCTACACCTTC.

The V and J genes are TRBV29-1 and TRBJ2-1; D is uncertain. Per germline, CDR1 SQVTM and CDR2 ANQGSEA. The ends were cut back, 7 bases at V and 3 bases at J, with 4 bases in the middle. The CDR3 runs to 10 residues. CDR3 nucleotides: TGCAGCGCTCTCTACAATGAGCAGTTCTTC. Protein sequence: CSALYNEQFF.

CDR3 in DNA: TGCAGCGGGTATCAGTTGGGCGAGCAGTACTTC. It specifies CSGYQLGEQYF. The gene calls are TRBV29-1 and TRBJ2-7; no firm D call. V was trimmed by 7 bases and J by 6 bases, leaving 13 bases between them. The CDR3 loop spans 11 amino acids. Germline V lookup: CDR1 SQVTM, CDR2 ANQGSEA.

The chain has TRBV18 and TRBJ2-3; D might be TRBD2 (5 bases). The germline V gene encodes CDR1 KGHSH and CDR2 LQKENI. Trimming pared 1 base from V and 3 bases from J, leaving 17 bases between. The CDR3 has 17 amino acids. In DNA form, the CDR3 reads TGTGCCAGCTCACCACGAGGGAGTGAGGTCGGGACAGATACGCAGTATTTT. This translates into CASSPRGSEVGTDTQYF.

The chain has TRBV5-1 and TRBJ2-3; D unclear. The CDR3 extends over 14 amino acids. Germline CDR1 reads SGHRS; CDR2 reads YFSETQ. Between the trimmed V and J ends, which lost 0 bases and 4 bases, there was a span of 9 bases. CDR3 bases: TGCGCCAGCAGCTTGGCCGGTTCCGCAGATACGCAGTATTTT. This codes for CASSLAGSADTQYF. The full variable domain, with the rest looked up from reference TRBV5-1 and TRBJ2-3, is KAGVTQTPRYLIKTRGQQVTLSCSPISGHRSVSWYQQTPGQGLQFLFEYFSETQRNKGNFPGRFSGRQFSNSRSEMNVSTLELGDSALYLCASSLAGSADTQYFGPGTRLTVL.

The chain combines TRBV5-1 with TRBJ2-2; 9 bases agree with TRBD1. After removal of 4 bases from V and 1 base from J, the junction contained 5 bases not matched to a gene. Germline V gene data show CDR1 as SGHRS and CDR2 as YFSETQ. CDR3 length equals 16 residues. The CDR3: CASSQRQGGNTGELFF. The DNA of the CDR3 is TGCGCCAGCAGCCAACGACAGGGGGGGAACACCGGGGAGCTGTTTTTT. The full variable domain, completed using reference TRBV5-1 and TRBJ2-2, is KAGVTQTPRYLIKTRGQQVTLSCSPISGHRSVSWYQQTPGQGLQFLFEYFSETQRNKGNFPGRFSGRQFSNSRSEMNVSTLELGDSALYLCASSQRQGGNTGELFFGEGSRLTVL.

The V gene is TRBV30, the J gene TRBJ2-3; 10 nucleotides match TRBD2. Germline loops: CDR1 GTSNPN, CDR2 SVGIG (reference sequence). This CDR3 region has 17 residues. Unmatched junction bases numbered 14, after V lost 3 bases and J lost 5 bases. The CDR3 spells CAWSSPRLAGVGDTQYF. The CDR3 DNA reads as TGTGCCTGGAGCTCCCCCAGGCTAGCGGGAGTCGGAGATACGCAGTATTTT. The complete variable domain, with remaining parts taken from reference TRBV30 and TRBJ2-3, reads SQTIHQWPATLVQPVGSPLSLECTVEGTSNPNLYWYRQAAGRGLQLLFYSVGIGQISSEVPQNLSASRPQDRQFILSSKKLLLSDSGFYLCAWSSPRLAGVGDTQYFGPGTRLTVL.

This clonotype came up a few times. V and J are TRBV29-1 and TRBJ2-5; no definite D call. V was pared by 7 bases and J by 1 base, with 13 bases between. CDR3 length: 13 amino acids. Germline assignment: CDR1 SQVTM and CDR2 ANQGSEA. The CDR3 is CSDQSRFQETQYF. In DNA, the CDR3 is TGCAGCGACCAAAGCCGGTTCCAAGAGACCCAGTACTTC.

CDR3 sequence: CASSLPGGNSPLHF. The CDR3 DNA is TGCGCCAGCAGCTTGCCAGGGGGTAATTCACCCCTCCACTTT. This sequence joins TRBV5-1 and TRBJ1-6; 7 bases match TRBD1. Per germline, CDR1 SGHRS and CDR2 YFSETQ. CDR3 length equals 14 residues. The V gene end was trimmed by 1 base and the J gene end by 6 bases; junction bases not matched to a gene: 1.